Listed here are 24 T cell receptor beta chains from one sample, sequenced in a study of T cell responses to AZD1222 COVID-19 vaccine. Assay used: immunoSEQ multiplex PCR; TCRdb lists only in-frame clones, some missing. Of some 86,000 clones listed, just over 90% are singletons. The sequencing used peripheral blood, collected 28 days after the second AZD1222 dose. The source is an adult who received the AZD1222 COVID-19 vaccine.

The DNA for the CDR3 is TGTGCCAGCAGTGAGCGGACAGGGAGGGCAGCCCAGTACTTC. This gives the protein CASSERTGRAAQYF. The chain uses TRBV6-1 and TRBJ2-5; a possible D gene is TRBD1 (8 bases). The CDR3 extends over 14 amino acids. V was shortened by 3 bases and J by 9 bases, with 17 bases between the two germline ends. Germline values: CDR1 MNHNS, CDR2 SASEGT.

The chain recombines TRBV5-1 with TRBJ1-6; TRBD1 is a possible D gene (5 bases). Per the germline V gene, CDR1 is SGHRS and CDR2 is YFSETQ. The length of the CDR3 is 14 residues. V shed 4 bases and J shed 7 bases, with 12 bases lying between them. The CDR3 nucleotides read TGCGCCAGCAGCCTTCAGGGCGAGAATTCACCCCTCCACTTT. Its translation: CASSLQGENSPLHF.

The gene calls are TRBV10-3 and TRBJ1-3; weak D call: TRBD1 (5 bases). Germline CDR1 is ENHRY and CDR2 is SYGVKD. The V end lost 3 bases, the J end lost 5 bases, and 8 bases lay between the germline ends. The length of the CDR3 is 13 residues. CDR3 region: CAISDAGRNTIYF. CDR3 DNA sequence: TGTGCCATCAGTGACGCGGGGCGAAACACCATATATTTT.

This chain links TRBV6-5 with TRBJ1-2; D gene ambiguous. Looked up from germline, CDR1 is MNHEY and CDR2 is SVGAGI. Between the trimmed V and J ends, which lost 3 bases and 2 bases, there was a span of 16 bases. The CDR3 runs 16 residues. The CDR3 sequence: CASSYGQTNANYGYTF. DNA of the CDR3: TGTGCCAGCAGTTATGGGCAGACCAACGCGAACTATGGCTACACCTTC.

This clone was found once. The chain carries TRBV5-6 and TRBJ2-7; D uncertain. The CDR3 sequence is 15 residues long. Deletions cut 1 base from V and 2 bases from J, with 13 bases between. Germline CDR1 is SGHDT and CDR2 is YYEEEE. The CDR3 region has the DNA TGTGCCAGCAGCTTGCAGGTTTCCCCCACCTACGAGCAGTACTTC. It yields the protein CASSLQVSPTYEQYF.

The chain has TRBV6-1 and TRBJ1-5; D call uncertain. CDR3 length: 15 amino acids. Germline V gene data show CDR1 as MNHNS and CDR2 as SASEGT. Trimming shortened V by 2 bases and J by 7 bases, and 15 bases separated the two germline ends. DNA for the CDR3: TGTGCCAGCAGTGAATGGTGGCCGGAAGGGCAGCCCCAGCATTTT. This codes for CASSEWWPEGQPQHF.

V is TRBV28 and J is TRBJ1-2; the D gene is possibly TRBD1 (6 bases). The V gene's germline CDR1 is MDHEN and CDR2 SYDVKM. The CDR3 has 16 amino acids. The ends were cut back, 6 bases at V and 4 bases at J, with 21 bases in the middle. The DNA for the CDR3 is TGTGCCAGCAGAACCCCCTCCCCAGGGGTGGGCTATGGCTACACCTTC. It is translated as CASRTPSPGVGYGYTF.

V is TRBV3-1 (or the pseudogene TRBV3-2) and J is TRBJ2-1; D ambiguous. Trimming removed 3 bases at V and 0 bases at J, with 21 bases between. From germline, CDR1 is LGHDT and CDR2 YNNKEL (reference sequence). The CDR3 sequence is 19 residues long. Here the CDR3 DNA reads TGTGCCAGCAGCCACCCCATTTTTGGAAAGCCGAGCTCCTACAATGAGCAGTTCTTC. Translation gives CASSHPIFGKPSSYNEQFF.

The gene calls are TRBV4-1 and TRBJ1-5; possibly TRBD1 for D (6 bases). This CDR3 is built from 16 residues. Per germline, CDR1 MGHRA and CDR2 YSYEKL. V was shortened by 0 bases and J by 1 base, with 10 bases between the two germline ends. CDR3 sequence (DNA): TGCGCCAGCAGCCAAGAACCAGGGGCCAGCAATCAGCCCCAGCATTTT. Protein: CASSQEPGASNQPQHF.

The chain has TRBV5-4 and TRBJ2-7, with D uncertain. This CDR3 has 14 residues. The V end lost 0 bases, the J end lost 0 bases, and 7 bases lay between the germline ends. CDR1 and CDR2 from the germline V gene are SGHNT and YYREEE (reference sequence). In nucleotides, the CDR3 is TGTGCCAGCAGCTTGGAGGCATCCTCCTACGAGCAGTACTTC. Translating it yields CASSLEASSYEQYF.

The chain recombines TRBV12-3 or TRBV12-4 with TRBJ2-7; D is uncertain. Trimming pared 0 bases from V and 4 bases from J, leaving 4 bases between. The CDR3 runs 12 residues. CDR3 sequence reads: CASSLAGYEQYF. The CDR3 DNA reads as TGTGCCAGCAGTTTAGCGGGATACGAGCAGTACTTC.

The V and J genes are TRBV7-2 and TRBJ2-5; TRBD2 aligns across 10 bases. This CDR3 is built from 15 residues. The V gene end was trimmed by 6 bases and the J gene end by 5 bases; junction bases not matched to a gene: 9. CDR1 SGHTA and CDR2 FQGNSA come from the germline V gene. The CDR3 sequence is CASSPSGGGWETQYF. In DNA form, the CDR3 reads TGTGCCAGCAGTCCTAGCGGGGGAGGGTGGGAGACCCAGTACTTC.

The chain has TRBV5-5 and TRBJ1-2; perhaps TRBD1 as D (5 bases). The CDR3 has 13 residues. Germline V CDR1 and CDR2: SGHKS, YYEKEE (reference sequence). Trimming took 2 bases from V and 6 from J, leaving 11 bases between them. CDR3 sequence reads: CASSFGTNHGYTF. Here the CDR3 DNA reads TGTGCCAGCAGCTTTGGGACCAACCATGGCTACACCTTC.

The chain recombines TRBV3-1 (or the pseudogene TRBV3-2) with TRBJ1-4, with D perhaps matching TRBD1 (6 bases). Trimming cost V 5 bases and J 8 bases, with 15 bases left between them. The germline V gene encodes CDR1 LGHDT and CDR2 YNNKEL (reference sequence). CDR3 length: 14 residues. CDR3 sequence: CASSGDKVKEKLFF. The DNA for the CDR3 is TGTGCCAGCAGCGGGGACAAGGTGAAAGAAAAACTGTTTTTT.

This clone was picked up a small number of times. This same CDR3 is encoded by further DNA sequences in the sample. V usage is TRBV7-3 and J usage is TRBJ2-7, with 11 bases lining up with TRBD2. CDR1 and CDR2 (germline): SGHTA, FQGTGA. This CDR3 contains 14 residues. The junction had 4 bases not matched to a gene; V was cut back by 5 bases and J by 4 bases. CDR3 amino acids: CASSLAGGTYEQYF. The CDR3 region has the DNA TGTGCCAGCAGCCTAGCGGGGGGCACGTACGAGCAGTACTTC. Based on the CDR3 plus reference TRBV7-3 and TRBJ2-7, the full variable domain is GAGVSQTPSNKVTEKGKYVELRCDPISGHTALYWYRQSLGQGPEFLIYFQGTGAADDSGLPNDRFFAVRPEGSVSTLKIQRTERGDSAVYLCASSLAGGTYEQYFGPGTRLTVT.

Of note for this clone: This same CDR3 is encoded by further DNA sequences in the sample. The V call is TRBV19, the J call TRBJ1-1; D is unresolved. The CDR3 has 14 residues. Between the trimmed V and J ends, which lost 1 base and 1 base, there was a span of 7 bases. CDR1 is LNHDA and CDR2 is SQIVND in the germline V gene (reference sequence). In DNA form, the CDR3 reads TGTGCCAGTAGTATAGTTACTGCGAACACTGAAGCTTTCTTT. Translation gives CASSIVTANTEAFF.

This rearrangement joins TRBV5-6 to TRBJ1-1; D gene uncertain. Trimming removed 0 bases from V and 4 bases from J, with 16 bases in between. CDR1 and CDR2 from the germline V gene are SGHDT and YYEEEE. The CDR3 is 16 amino acids. In DNA, the CDR3 is TGTGCCAGCAGCTTGGCCGGAGGGTGGGTGAGCACTGAAGCTTTCTTT. Translated: CASSLAGGWVSTEAFF.

V and J are TRBV7-2 and TRBJ1-2; no firm D call. Trimming took off 1 base at V and 0 bases at J, with 9 bases between the two ends. The CDR3 has 15 amino acids. Germline loops: CDR1 SGHTA, CDR2 FQGNSA. CDR3 sequence reads: CASSLVQDSNYGYTF. The CDR3 bases are TGTGCCAGCAGCTTAGTCCAGGATTCTAACTATGGCTACACCTTC.

The V gene is TRBV18, the J gene TRBJ1-1; TRBD1 matches 10 bases. CDR1 is KGHSH, CDR2 LQKENI, per germline. V dropped 1 base and J dropped 5; count of bases not matched to a gene: 7. The CDR3 extends over 16 amino acids. The CDR3 DNA reads TGTGCCAGCTCACCACAGGGGACAGGGGCCGGAACTGAAGCTTTCTTT. This sequence encodes CASSPQGTGAGTEAFF.

J is TRBJ2-7 and V is TRBV11-2; D possibly corresponds to TRBD1 (6 bases). Germline V gene sequence: CDR1 SGHAT, CDR2 FQNNGV. Trimming took off 3 bases at V and 3 bases at J, with 15 bases between the two ends. The CDR3 is made up of 15 amino acids. Here the CDR3 reads CASSFFRGQHYEQYF. The CDR3 DNA follows: TGTGCCAGCAGCTTTTTCAGGGGCCAACACTACGAGCAGTACTTC.

The chain couples TRBV5-1 to TRBJ2-7; maybe TRBD1 (6 bases). This CDR3 is built from 14 residues. Germline assignment: CDR1 SGHRS and CDR2 YFSETQ. V lost 2 bases, J lost 3 bases, and 12 bases lay in between. The DNA for the CDR3 is TGCGCCAGCAGCTTTCAGGGGCAAGGCTACGAGCAGTACTTC. It translates to CASSFQGQGYEQYF.

The CDR3 DNA follows: TGTGCCAGCAATATTGGAGGGGCTAGCTCCTACGAGCAGTACTTC. Protein sequence: CASNIGGASSYEQYF. V gene TRBV6-6 combines with J gene TRBJ2-7, with D tentatively TRBD2 (6 bases). This CDR3 region has 15 residues. Per germline, CDR1 MNHNY and CDR2 SVGAGI (reference sequence). Trimming left V 7 bases short and J 0 bases short, with 16 bases between.

This clone was found a few times. The chain uses TRBV7-9 and TRBJ1-2; D is ambiguous. V was cut by 0 bases and J by 4 bases, with 15 bases left in between. This CDR3 has 16 residues. Germline V gene lookup returns CDR1 SEHNR and CDR2 FQNEAQ (reference sequence). This chain's CDR3 is CASSLAKAGFTYGYTF. In nucleotides, the CDR3 is TGTGCCAGCAGCTTAGCCAAGGCGGGATTTACCTATGGCTACACCTTC.

The rearrangement joins TRBV19 to TRBJ1-2; no reliable D call. V shed 3 bases and J shed 3 bases, with 14 bases lying between them. The CDR3 loop spans 15 amino acids. The V gene's germline CDR1 is LNHDA and CDR2 SQIVND (reference sequence). The CDR3 region is CASSMATGGYYGYTF. CDR3 DNA: TGTGCCAGTAGTATGGCGACCGGCGGATACTATGGCTACACCTTC. Supplemented by reference TRBV19 and TRBJ1-2, the full variable domain reads DGGITQSPKYLFRKEGQNVTLSCEQNLNHDAMYWYRQDPGQGLRLIYYSQIVNDFQKGDIAEGYSVSREKKESFPLTVTSAQKNPTAFYLCASSMATGGYYGYTFGSGTRLTVV.